Listed here are 20 T cell receptor beta chains from one sample, sequenced in a study of OX40 agonist ivuxolimab in advanced cancers. The data were produced by immunoSEQ multiplex PCR, yet TCRdb's version contains in-frame clones alone and is incomplete. This sample has 40,000 to 55,000 clones, with about 91% found just once. The source material was CD4+ or CD8+ T cells sorted from blood, sampled in a trial of the OX40 agonist ivuxolimab. All receptors derive from an adult with an advanced solid tumor such as melanoma, head and neck, liver or kidney cancer.

This chain connects TRBV28 to TRBJ1-5; tentative D call: TRBD1 (6 bases). CDR1 and CDR2 (germline): MDHEN, SYDVKM. This CDR3 spans 16 amino acids. With 5 bases removed from V and 9 bases from J, the gap between germline ends came to 23 bases. In nucleotides, the CDR3 is TGTGCCAGCAGTGCGAGGGCAGGGGCTGGTCGGGGGCCCCAGCATTTT. Amino acid sequence: CASSARAGAGRGPQHF. The entire variable domain, with the rest obtained from reference TRBV28 and TRBJ1-5, is as follows: DVKVTQSSRYLVKRTGEKVFLECVQDMDHENMFWYRQDPGLGLRLIYFSYDVKMKEKGDIPEGYSVSREKKERFSLILESASTNQTSMYLCASSARAGAGRGPQHFGDGTRLSIL.

This chain links TRBV7-3 with TRBJ2-3; 9 positions agree with TRBD2. With 5 bases clipped from V and 3 bases from J, the junction kept 3 bases outside the gene matches. In germline, CDR1 is SGHTA, CDR2 FQGTGA. This CDR3 is 14 amino acids long. The CDR3, as DNA: TGTGCCAGCAGCCCAGGACTAGCGACAGATACGCAGTATTTT. Translating it yields CASSPGLATDTQYF.

The rearrangement links TRBV7-9 to TRBJ2-5, with D possibly matching TRBD1 (5 bases). Deletions cut 1 base from V and 2 bases from J, with 5 bases between. Germline V lookup: CDR1 SEHNR, CDR2 FQNEAQ (reference sequence). This CDR3 spans 13 amino acids. CDR3 sequence (DNA): TGTGCCAGCAGCTTAGGGACACAAGAGACCCAGTACTTC. It is translated as CASSLGTQETQYF.

V gene TRBV27 combines with J gene TRBJ2-3; 7 nucleotides line up with TRBD2. Germline loops: CDR1 MNHEY, CDR2 SMNVEV (reference sequence). The length of the CDR3 is 16 residues. The ends lost 0 bases at V and 5 bases at J; junction bases unmatched: 8. As DNA, the CDR3 is TGTGCCAGCAGTTTATCGGGAGGGCTTTATGGAGATACGCAGTATTTT. This translates into CASSLSGGLYGDTQYF.

The chain uses TRBV12-5 and TRBJ2-1, with D tentatively TRBD1 or TRBD2 (5 bases each). CDR1 and CDR2 (germline): LGHNT, FRNRAP. CDR3 size: 17 residues. V dropped 5 bases and J dropped 0 bases, with 17 bases sitting between them. The CDR3 spells CASGPPRGSHSYNEQFF. For the CDR3, the DNA is TGTGCTAGTGGTCCACCACGGGGCAGTCACTCCTACAATGAGCAGTTCTTC.

This clone was detected only a few times. The rearrangement joins TRBV7-8 to TRBJ1-1; 7 bases align to TRBD1. Germline loops: CDR1 SGHVS, CDR2 FQNEAQ. The V gene end was trimmed by 1 base and the J gene end by 4 bases; junction bases not matched to a gene: 6. This CDR3 is 15 amino acids long. The CDR3 DNA reads as TGTGCCAGCAGCTTAGAAACAGGGGTGGTCACTGAAGCTTTCTTT. Residues: CASSLETGVVTEAFF. The full variable domain, in which reference TRBV7-8 and TRBJ1-1 provide the parts outside the CDR3, is GAGVSQSPRYKVAKRGQDVALRCDPISGHVSLFWYQQALGQGPEFLTYFQNEAQLDKSGLPSDRFFAERPEGSVSTLKIQRTQQEDSAVYLCASSLETGVVTEAFFGQGTRLTVV.

The V gene is TRBV6-5, the J gene TRBJ1-1; TRBD1 aligns across 9 bases. Germline V gives CDR1 MNHEY, CDR2 SVGAGI. With 2 bases clipped from V and 6 bases from J, the junction kept 7 bases outside the gene matches. There are 15 residues in the CDR3. The CDR3 DNA reads as TGTGCCAGCAGTTACGCATGGACAGGGGCTGCTGAAGCTTTCTTT. Its protein product is CASSYAWTGAAEAFF.

The chain is built from TRBV30 and TRBJ2-5; D possibly corresponds to TRBD1 (6 bases). The CDR3 sequence is 14 residues long. Germline loops: CDR1 GTSNPN, CDR2 SVGIG (reference sequence). The V gene lost 5 bases and the J gene lost 2 bases, with 15 bases spanning the gap. In DNA form, the CDR3 reads TGTGCCTGGGGGACATCAGGGATTCAAGAGACCCAGTACTTC. Translation: CAWGTSGIQETQYF.

J is TRBJ2-7 and V is TRBV2; 8 nucleotides agree with TRBD2. This CDR3 comprises 16 residues. Germline-derived CDR1 and CDR2 are SNHLY and FYNNEI. The V gene end was trimmed by 2 bases and the J gene end by 0 bases; junction bases not matched to a gene: 6. CDR3 amino acids: CASSEPGGAISYEQYF. CDR3 coding DNA: TGTGCCAGCAGTGAACCGGGAGGGGCAATCTCCTACGAGCAGTACTTC.

The J gene is TRBJ1-1, the V gene TRBV4-3; no definite D call. V was cut by 6 bases and J by 4 bases, with 18 bases left in between. Germline V lookup: CDR1 LGHNA, CDR2 YSLEER. CDR3 length equals 15 residues. The CDR3, as DNA: TGCGCCAGCAGAACGAGCAGGCTAGGGAGCACTGAAGCTTTCTTT. Translated: CASRTSRLGSTEAFF.

This clone was detected only once. The genes are TRBV4-1 and TRBJ2-1, with 7 bases matching TRBD1. CDR1 MGHRA and CDR2 YSYEKL come from the germline V gene. The J segment lost 5 bases and the V segment lost 3 bases, leaving 13 bases of the junction unmatched. CDR3 length: 17 amino acids. CDR3 loop: CASSHPAGGATNNEQFF. Here the CDR3 DNA reads TGCGCCAGCAGCCATCCCGCAGGGGGAGCGACTAACAATGAGCAGTTCTTC.

The chain carries TRBV6-4 and TRBJ2-1; no clear D gene. The CDR3 contains 16 residues. V lost 0 bases and J lost 0, with 9 bases in between. CDR1 is MRHNA, CDR2 SNTAGT, per germline. The CDR3 protein is CASSDSRSVSYNEQFF. For the CDR3, the DNA is TGTGCCAGCAGTGACTCGAGGAGCGTCTCCTACAATGAGCAGTTCTTC.

CDR3 bases: TGTGCCAGCAGCCCAAGGACTAGCGGGACCCGCTCCTACAATGAGCAGTTCTTC. Its translation: CASSPRTSGTRSYNEQFF. The chain uses TRBV7-9 and TRBJ2-1; 12 nucleotides line up with TRBD2. Germline V gene lookup returns CDR1 SEHNR and CDR2 FQNEAQ (reference sequence). The V and J ends lost 5 bases and 0 bases, in that order; junction bases with no gene match: 8. The CDR3 spans 18 residues.

The chain links TRBV4-1 to TRBJ2-5; 10 bases agree with TRBD1. Germline CDR1 MGHRA, CDR2 YSYEKL. The CDR3 totals 16 residues. The V and J ends lost 1 base and 5 bases, in that order; junction bases with no gene match: 7. CDR3 in amino acids: CASSQGWDRGAETQYF. The CDR3 coding sequence is TGCGCCAGCAGCCAAGGGTGGGACAGGGGTGCGGAGACCCAGTACTTC.

The V and J genes are TRBV19 and TRBJ2-7, with unresolved D. CDR3 size: 13 residues. Trimming removed 3 bases from V and 5 bases from J, with 11 bases in between. Germline V lookup: CDR1 LNHDA, CDR2 SQIVND (reference sequence). CDR3 coding DNA: TGTGCCAGTAGTATGGTTGGGTACGACGAGCAGTACTTC. It encodes CASSMVGYDEQYF.

This clone was recorded a few times. The rearrangement links TRBV6-6 to TRBJ1-2, with D perhaps matching TRBD1 (5 bases). The V end lost 5 bases, the J end lost 3 bases, and 13 bases lay between the germline ends. Per the germline V gene, CDR1 is MNHNY and CDR2 is SVGAGI (reference sequence). This CDR3 contains 14 residues. CDR3 amino acids: CASSPEDTHYGYTF. The CDR3 coding sequence is TGTGCCAGCAGTCCTGAGGACACTCACTATGGCTACACCTTC.

The gene calls are TRBV6-5 and TRBJ2-1; weak D call: TRBD2 (6 bases). The germline gives CDR1 MNHEY, CDR2 SVGAGI. CDR3 length: 12 residues. Trimming pared 0 bases from V and 13 bases from J, leaving 10 bases between. The CDR3 coding sequence is TGTGCCAGCAGTTACTCGCGGGGTTCTCAGTTCTTC. The encoded protein is CASSYSRGSQFF.

The chain joins TRBV19 to TRBJ1-1; D unresolved. V lost 5 bases, J lost 4 bases, and 11 bases lay in between. CDR3 length: 13 amino acids. The V gene's germline CDR1 is LNHDA and CDR2 SQIVND (reference sequence). CDR3 nucleotides: TGTGCCAGTAGTTGGGGAACGAGCACTGAAGCTTTCTTT. The encoded protein is CASSWGTSTEAFF.

The genes are TRBV27 and TRBJ2-3; the match to TRBD2 covers 9 bases. There are 16 residues in the CDR3. The junction had 7 bases not matched to a gene; V was cut back by 6 bases and J by 0 bases. Germline-derived CDR1 and CDR2 are MNHEY and SMNVEV (reference sequence). CDR3 in amino acids: CASSPSSGASTDTQYF. DNA of the CDR3: TGTGCCAGCAGCCCCTCTAGCGGGGCTAGCACAGATACGCAGTATTTT.

The chain employs TRBV4-2 and TRBJ2-3; D gene ambiguous. V was pared by 3 bases and J by 0 bases, with 10 bases between. Germline V lookup: CDR1 LGHNA, CDR2 YNFKEQ. This CDR3 region has 15 residues. Here the CDR3 DNA reads TGTGCCAGCAGCCAGCAGTCTATAAGCACAGATACGCAGTATTTT. As protein: CASSQQSISTDTQYF.